The clone carrying this T cell receptor (beta chain) was detected only a few times. Its antigen is unidentified. The data originate from a study of T cells in Graves' hyperthyroidism and ophthalmopathy. The germline gives CDR1 SGHNT, CDR2 YENEEA. The CDR3 has 14 residues. V was pared by 3 bases and J by 1 base, with 10 bases between. Exclusion of a patient resulted from uncontrolled infection, other autoimmune disease, pregnancy or lactation. In making diagnoses, clinical symptoms, serum thyroxine and TRAb, thyroid ultrasound and orbital computed tomography were all used. The investigators amplified TCR beta CDR3 regions from RNA transcripts. HTBI primers were employed in a first-round RT-PCR of the TCR CDR3. TCRdb ran MiXCR on the multiplex PCR reads and lists one entry per CDR3 protein. The sample lists a few hundred thousand distinct CDR3 sequences, about 14% occurring once. Study-wide findings and caveats: A 13 V-J model separated ophthalmopathy from stable hyperthyroidism.

V usage is TRBV11-3 and J usage is TRBJ2-7; D remains unclear. This clonotype was obtained from a woman in her thirties with Graves' ophthalmopathy. The source material was blood. CDR3 protein: CASSFTLASYEQYF. CDR3 nucleotides: TGTGCCAGCAGCTTTACGTTAGCTTCCTACGAGCAGTACTTC. Looking up the rest from reference TRBV11-3 and TRBJ2-7 gives the full variable domain: EAGVVQSPRYKIIEKKQPVAFWCNPISGHNTLYWYLQNLGQGPELLIRYENEEAVDDSQLPKDRFSAERLKGVDSTLKIQPAELGDSAVYLCASSFTLASYEQYFGPGTRLTVT.